The T cell receptor beta chain under discussion was sequenced for a study of blood T cell repertoires in COVID-19. The CDR3 is made up of 15 amino acids. Germline V gives CDR1 SGDLS, CDR2 YYNGEE. Trimming removed 3 bases from V and 3 bases from J; junction bases left unmatched: 7. Measured with immunoSEQ multiplex PCR; TCRdb has only the in-frame clones, and not every one. The sample lists 300,000 to 400,000 clones; 65% to 90% were seen once. The TCR comes from a woman in her 40s with acute COVID-19. The sample consisted of PBMCs or T cells enriched from blood (not recorded which). This chain connects TRBV9 to TRBJ1-2; 8 bases are a match to TRBD1. CDR3 region: CASSGNRGSDYGYTF. CDR3 nucleotide sequence: TGTGCCAGCAGCGGAAACAGGGGGTCGGACTATGGCTACACCTTC. Full variable domain (outside the CDR3, taken from reference TRBV9 and TRBJ1-2): DSGVTQTPKHLITATGQRVTLRCSPRSGDLSVYWYQQSLDQGLQFLIQYYNGEERAKGNILERFSAQQFPDLHSELNLSSLELGDSALYFCASSGNRGSDYGYTFGSGTRLTVV.